This TCR beta chain comes out of a study of blood T cell repertoires in COVID-19. Profiled with immunoSEQ multiplex PCR; TCRdb holds only in-frame clones, not every one. The table shows hundreds of thousands of clones, with about 87% occurring only once. The CDR3 spans 15 residues. From germline, CDR1 is DFQATT and CDR2 SNEGSKA (reference sequence). The V gene lost 4 bases and the J gene lost 1 base, with 13 bases spanning the gap. Membership in each cohort depended on participant-reported clinical history. Among Cohort 3 donors, those recovered had two negative PCRs, clearance, or symptom resolution.

The TCR sequence derives from a man aged 25 to 40 who had recovered from COVID-19. The sequencing sample was made of PBMCs or T cells enriched from blood (not recorded which). The rearrangement uses TRBV20-1 and TRBJ2-2, with a tentative D call TRBD2 (5 bases). CDR3 DNA sequence: TGCAGTGCTACTGACCGGGGAAAGAACACCGGGGAGCTGTTTTTT. It specifies CSATDRGKNTGELFF.